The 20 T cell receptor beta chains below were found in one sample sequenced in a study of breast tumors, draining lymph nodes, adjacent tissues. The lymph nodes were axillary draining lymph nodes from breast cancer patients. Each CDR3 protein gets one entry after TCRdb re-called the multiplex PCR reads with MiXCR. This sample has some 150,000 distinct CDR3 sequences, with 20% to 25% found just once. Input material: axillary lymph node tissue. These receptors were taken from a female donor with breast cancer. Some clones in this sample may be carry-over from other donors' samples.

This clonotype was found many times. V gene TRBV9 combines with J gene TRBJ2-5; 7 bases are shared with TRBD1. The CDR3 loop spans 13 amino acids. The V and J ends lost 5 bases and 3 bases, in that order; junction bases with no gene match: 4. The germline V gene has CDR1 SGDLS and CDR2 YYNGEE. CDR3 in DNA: TGTGCCAGCAGTACCGGGACAGAAGAGACCCAGTACTTC. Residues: CASSTGTEETQYF.

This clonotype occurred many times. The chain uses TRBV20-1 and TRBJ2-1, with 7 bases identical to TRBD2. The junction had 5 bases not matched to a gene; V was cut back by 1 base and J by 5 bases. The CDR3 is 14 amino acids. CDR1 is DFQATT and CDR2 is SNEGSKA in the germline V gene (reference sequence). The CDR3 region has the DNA TGCAGTGCTAGAGGGGGAGGGAATCACAATGAGCAGTTCTTC. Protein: CSARGGGNHNEQFF.

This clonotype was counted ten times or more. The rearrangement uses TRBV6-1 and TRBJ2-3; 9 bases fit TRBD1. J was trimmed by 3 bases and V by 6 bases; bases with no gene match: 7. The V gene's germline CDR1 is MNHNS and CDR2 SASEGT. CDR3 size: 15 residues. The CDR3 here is CASSGDRVRTDTQYF. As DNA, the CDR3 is TGTGCCAGCAGCGGGGACAGGGTTCGTACAGATACGCAGTATTTT.

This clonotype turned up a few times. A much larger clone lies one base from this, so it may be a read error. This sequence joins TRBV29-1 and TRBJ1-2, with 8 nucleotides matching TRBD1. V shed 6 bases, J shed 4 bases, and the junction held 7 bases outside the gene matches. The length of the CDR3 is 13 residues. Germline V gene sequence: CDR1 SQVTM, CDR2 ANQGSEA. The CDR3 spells CSVGTGLSYGYTF. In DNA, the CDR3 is TGCAGCGTGGGGACAGGATTAAGCTATGGCTACACCTTC.

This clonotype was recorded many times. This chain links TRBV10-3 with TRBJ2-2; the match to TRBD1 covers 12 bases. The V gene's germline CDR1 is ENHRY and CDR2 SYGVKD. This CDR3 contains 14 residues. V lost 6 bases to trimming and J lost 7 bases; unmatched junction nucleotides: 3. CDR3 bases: TGTGCCATCAGGGGACAGGGGGCGAGCGGGGAGCTGTTTTTT. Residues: CAIRGQGASGELFF.

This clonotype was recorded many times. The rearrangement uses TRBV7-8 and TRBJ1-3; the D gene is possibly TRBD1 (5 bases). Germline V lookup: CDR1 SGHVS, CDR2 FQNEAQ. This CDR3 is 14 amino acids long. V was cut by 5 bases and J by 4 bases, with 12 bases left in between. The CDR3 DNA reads TGTGCCAGCAGCCCCGGGGGTTCAGGAAACACCATATATTTT. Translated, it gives CASSPGGSGNTIYF.

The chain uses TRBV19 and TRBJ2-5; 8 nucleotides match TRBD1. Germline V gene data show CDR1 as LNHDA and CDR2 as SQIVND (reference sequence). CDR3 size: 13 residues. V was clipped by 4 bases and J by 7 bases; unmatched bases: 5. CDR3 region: CASSTGQVGTQYF. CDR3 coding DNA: TGTGCCAGTAGTACGGGACAGGTCGGGACCCAGTACTTC. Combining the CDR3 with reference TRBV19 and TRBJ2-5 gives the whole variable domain DGGITQSPKYLFRKEGQNVTLSCEQNLNHDAMYWYRQDPGQGLRLIYYSQIVNDFQKGDIAEGYSVSREKKESFPLTVTSAQKNPTAFYLCASSTGQVGTQYFGPGTRLLVL.

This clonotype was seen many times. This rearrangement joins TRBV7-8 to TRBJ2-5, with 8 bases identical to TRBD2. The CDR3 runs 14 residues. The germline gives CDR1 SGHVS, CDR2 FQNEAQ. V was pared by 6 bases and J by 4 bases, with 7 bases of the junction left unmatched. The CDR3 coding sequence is TGTGCCAGCAGGCCTCCGGGGGGGTCAGAGACCCAGTACTTC. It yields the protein CASRPPGGSETQYF.

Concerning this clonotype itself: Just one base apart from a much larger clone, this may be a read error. The CDR3 reads CSARPLRGRGITDTQYF. In DNA form, the CDR3 reads TGCAGTGCTAGACCCCTCAGGGGTCGGGGTATCACAGATACGCAGTATTTT. The gene calls are TRBV20-1 and TRBJ2-3; TRBD1 is a possible D gene (6 bases). Germline V lookup: CDR1 DFQATT, CDR2 SNEGSKA (reference sequence). The CDR3 runs 17 residues. Between the trimmed V and J ends, which lost 2 bases and 2 bases, there was a span of 20 bases.

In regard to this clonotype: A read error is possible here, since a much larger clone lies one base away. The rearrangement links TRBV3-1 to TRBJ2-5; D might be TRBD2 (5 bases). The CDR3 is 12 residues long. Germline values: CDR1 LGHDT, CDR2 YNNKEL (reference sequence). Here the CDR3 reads CASSQAGETRYF. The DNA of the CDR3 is TGTGCCAGCAGCCAAGCCGGGGAGACCCGGTACTTC.

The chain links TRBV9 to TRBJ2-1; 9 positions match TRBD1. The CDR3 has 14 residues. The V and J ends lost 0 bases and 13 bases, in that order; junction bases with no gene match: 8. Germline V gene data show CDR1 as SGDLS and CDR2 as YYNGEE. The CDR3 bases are TGTGCCAGCAGCGTAGAGGCTCGGGGACAGGGACAGTTCTTC. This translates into CASSVEARGQGQFF.

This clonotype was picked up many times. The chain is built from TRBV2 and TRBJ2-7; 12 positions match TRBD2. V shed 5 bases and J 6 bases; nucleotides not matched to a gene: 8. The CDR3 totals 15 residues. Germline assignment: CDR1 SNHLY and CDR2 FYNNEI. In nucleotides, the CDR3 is TGTGCCAGCAGTTTCCTTTCTAGCGGGAGGGTCGAGCAGTACTTC. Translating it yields CASSFLSSGRVEQYF.

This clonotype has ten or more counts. CDR3 bases: TGTGCTAGTGGAGACAGGACAGCGAACACCGGGGAGCTGTTTTTT. Translation: CASGDRTANTGELFF. The genes are TRBV12-5 and TRBJ2-2; the D gene is possibly TRBD1 (6 bases). Trimming pared 6 bases from V and 0 bases from J, leaving 11 bases between. The CDR3 extends over 15 amino acids. CDR1 and CDR2 from the germline V gene are LGHNT and FRNRAP.

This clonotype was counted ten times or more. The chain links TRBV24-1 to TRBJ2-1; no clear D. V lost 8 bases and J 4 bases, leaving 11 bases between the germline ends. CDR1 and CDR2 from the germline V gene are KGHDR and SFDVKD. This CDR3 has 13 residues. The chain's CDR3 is CATMEPRYNEQFF. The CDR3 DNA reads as TGTGCCACCATGGAACCCCGATACAATGAGCAGTTCTTC.

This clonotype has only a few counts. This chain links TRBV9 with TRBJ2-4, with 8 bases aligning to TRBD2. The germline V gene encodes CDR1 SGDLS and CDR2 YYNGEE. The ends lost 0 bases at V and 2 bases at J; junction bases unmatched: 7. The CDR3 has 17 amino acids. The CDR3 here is CASSVDTTGGPKNIQYF. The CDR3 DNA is TGTGCCAGCAGCGTAGATACGACGGGAGGGCCCAAAAACATTCAGTACTTC.

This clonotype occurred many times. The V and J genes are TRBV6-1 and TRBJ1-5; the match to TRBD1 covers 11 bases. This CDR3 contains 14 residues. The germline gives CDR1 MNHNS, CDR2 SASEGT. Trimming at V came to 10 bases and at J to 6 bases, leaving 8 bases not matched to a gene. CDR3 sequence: CATATGTGGQPQHF. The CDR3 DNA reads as TGTGCCACCGCAACCGGGACAGGGGGTCAGCCCCAGCATTTT.

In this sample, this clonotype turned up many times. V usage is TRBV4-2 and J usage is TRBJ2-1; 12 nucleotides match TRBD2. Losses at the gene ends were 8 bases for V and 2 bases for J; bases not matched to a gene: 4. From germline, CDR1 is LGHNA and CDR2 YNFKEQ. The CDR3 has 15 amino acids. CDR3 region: CASRRTSGTYNEQFF. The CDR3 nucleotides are TGTGCCAGCCGGAGGACTAGCGGGACCTACAATGAGCAGTTCTTC.

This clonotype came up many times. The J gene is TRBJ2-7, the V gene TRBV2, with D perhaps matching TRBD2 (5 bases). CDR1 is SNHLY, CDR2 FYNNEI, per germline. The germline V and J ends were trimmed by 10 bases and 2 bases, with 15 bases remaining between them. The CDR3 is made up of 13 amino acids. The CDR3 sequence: CATMEATAYEQYF. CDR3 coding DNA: TGTGCCACCATGGAGGCGACCGCCTACGAGCAGTACTTC.

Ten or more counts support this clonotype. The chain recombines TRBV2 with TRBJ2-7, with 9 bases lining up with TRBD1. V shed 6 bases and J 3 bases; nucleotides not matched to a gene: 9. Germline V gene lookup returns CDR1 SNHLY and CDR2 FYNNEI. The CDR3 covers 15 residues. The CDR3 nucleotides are TGTGCCAGCAGGGATCCGGGACAGGGAGGCTACGAGCAGTACTTC. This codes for CASRDPGQGGYEQYF.

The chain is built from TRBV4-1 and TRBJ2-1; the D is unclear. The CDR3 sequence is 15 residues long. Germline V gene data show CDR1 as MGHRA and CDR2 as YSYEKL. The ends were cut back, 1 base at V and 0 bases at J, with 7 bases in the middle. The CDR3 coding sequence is TGCGCCAGCAGCCAAGTGGCCAGCTCCTACAATGAGCAGTTCTTC. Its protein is CASSQVASSYNEQFF.